This entry lists 14 T cell receptor beta chains sequenced from one sample in a study of blood T cell repertoires in COVID-19. TCRdb's copy holds only in-frame clones and misses some; the assay was immunoSEQ multiplex PCR. The table has about 160,000 clones, around 82% seen once. Sequencing used peripheral blood. The origin of the receptors is a woman aged 40 to 50 with COVID-19, enrolled during active disease.

The sample holds a few counts of this clone. The V and J genes are TRBV28 and TRBJ1-1; no reliable D call. V was trimmed by 5 bases and J by 3 bases, leaving 7 bases between them. The germline gives CDR1 MDHEN, CDR2 SYDVKM. The CDR3 has 12 residues. CDR3 in amino acids: CASSLPHTEAFF. CDR3 in DNA: TGTGCCAGCAGTCTCCCCCACACTGAAGCTTTCTTT.

The chain joins TRBV7-2 to TRBJ1-3; D is unclear. Trimming shortened V by 3 bases and J by 0 bases, and 6 bases separated the two germline ends. This CDR3 comprises 14 residues. Germline V gene data show CDR1 as SGHTA and CDR2 as FQGNSA. The CDR3 protein is CASSLSLSGNTIYF. DNA of the CDR3: TGTGCCAGCAGCTTGTCCCTCTCTGGAAACACCATATATTTT.

J is TRBJ1-2 and V is TRBV2; D possibly corresponds to TRBD1 (5 bases). The CDR3 contains 12 residues. Looked up from germline, CDR1 is SNHLY and CDR2 is FYNNEI. Between the trimmed V and J ends, which lost 7 bases and 8 bases, there was a span of 14 bases. DNA for the CDR3: TGTGCCAGCACGCAAGGGGCGGGGGGCTACACCTTC. Amino acids: CASTQGAGGYTF.

The chain carries TRBV7-8 and TRBJ1-2, with a possible D match to TRBD1 (6 bases). The CDR3 spans 17 residues. Trimming left V 5 bases short and J 0 bases short, with 19 bases between. Germline assignment: CDR1 SGHVS and CDR2 FQNEAQ. This chain's CDR3 is CASSETPGAGANYGYTF. In nucleotides, the CDR3 is TGTGCCAGCAGCGAAACCCCCGGGGCAGGGGCTAACTATGGCTACACCTTC.

The rearrangement uses TRBV7-9 and TRBJ1-1; 7 bases match TRBD1. The CDR3 spans 14 residues. Germline lookup yields CDR1 SEHNR and CDR2 FQNEAQ (reference sequence). V was pared by 4 bases and J by 1 base, with 3 bases of the junction left unmatched. The CDR3 region has the DNA TGTGCCAGCAGCTCAGGGGGATGGAACACTGAAGCTTTCTTT. This sequence encodes CASSSGGWNTEAFF. Looking up the rest from reference TRBV7-9 and TRBJ1-1 gives the full variable domain: DTGVSQNPRHKITKRGQNVTFRCDPISEHNRLYWYRQTLGQGPEFLTYFQNEAQLEKSRLLSDRFSAERPKGSFSTLEIQRTEQGDSAMYLCASSSGGWNTEAFFGQGTRLTVV.

The V gene is TRBV19, the J gene TRBJ2-2; 9 nucleotides match TRBD1. The CDR3 runs to 14 residues. Trimming took 7 bases from V and 9 from J; bases not matched to a gene: 9. CDR1 and CDR2 from the germline V gene are LNHDA and SQIVND (reference sequence). This CDR3 reads CASTGTGFTRELFF. DNA for the CDR3: TGTGCCAGTACCGGGACAGGGTTTACCCGGGAGCTGTTTTTT.

The chain has TRBV6-1 and TRBJ2-1; TRBD2 agrees at 7 bases. The germline CDR1 and CDR2 sequences are MNHNS and SASEGT. The V gene end was trimmed by 2 bases and the J gene end by 9 bases; junction bases not matched to a gene: 10. The CDR3 loop spans 15 amino acids. The CDR3 region is CASSEIAGERGEQFF. In nucleotides, the CDR3 is TGTGCCAGCAGTGAAATTGCGGGAGAACGGGGTGAGCAGTTCTTC.

This sequence joins TRBV7-6 and TRBJ2-1; D perhaps matches TRBD2 (5 bases). Trimming removed 2 bases from V and 4 bases from J, with 9 bases in between. The CDR3 sequence is 14 residues long. Germline CDR1 SGHVS, CDR2 FNYEAQ. The chain's CDR3 is CASSLQLGYNEQFF. CDR3 in DNA: TGTGCCAGCAGCTTACAACTAGGATACAATGAGCAGTTCTTC.

V is TRBV7-2 and J is TRBJ2-5, with D tentatively TRBD2 (5 bases). The CDR3 extends over 14 amino acids. The V gene's germline CDR1 is SGHTA and CDR2 FQGNSA. Trimming cost V 0 bases and J 2 bases, with 7 bases left between them. The CDR3 nucleotides read TGTGCCAGCAGCTTAGCGGGGAGACAAGAGACCCAGTACTTC. Its protein is CASSLAGRQETQYF.

The chain uses TRBV5-4 and TRBJ1-1; D gene ambiguous. The V end lost 5 bases, the J end lost 0 bases, and 5 bases lay between the germline ends. Germline V gene data show CDR1 as SGHNT and CDR2 as YYREEE (reference sequence). The CDR3 has 12 residues. CDR3 sequence: CASREMNTEAFF. In DNA form, the CDR3 reads TGTGCCAGCAGGGAGATGAACACTGAAGCTTTCTTT.

J is TRBJ1-1 and V is TRBV25-1, with no clear D. Germline lookup yields CDR1 MGHDK and CDR2 SYGVNS. Trimming took 6 bases from V and 4 from J, leaving 12 bases between them. This CDR3 contains 13 residues. Here the CDR3 DNA reads TGTGCCAGCAGCCCCACGGTATTCACTGAAGCTTTCTTT. Translated: CASSPTVFTEAFF.

V and J are TRBV24-1 and TRBJ2-1; 8 bases fit TRBD1. V lost 4 bases to trimming and J lost 6 bases; unmatched junction nucleotides: 7. Germline CDR1 KGHDR, CDR2 SFDVKD. This CDR3 region has 15 residues. This CDR3 is CATSEGQGFTNEQFF. The CDR3 nucleotides read TGTGCCACCAGTGAAGGACAGGGATTTACCAATGAGCAGTTCTTC.

DNA for the CDR3: TGTGCCAGCAAACGGAACTATGGCTACACCTTC. It encodes CASKRNYGYTF. V gene TRBV6-6 combines with J gene TRBJ1-2; D remains unclear. Between the trimmed V and J ends, which lost 7 bases and 2 bases, there was a span of 5 bases. Germline CDR1 and CDR2: MNHNY and SVGAGI (reference sequence). CDR3 length: 11 amino acids.

The chain links TRBV7-2 to TRBJ1-4, with D possibly TRBD1 on 5 matching bases. The CDR3 runs 14 residues. The germline V gene has CDR1 SGHTA and CDR2 FQGNSA. V was clipped by 6 bases and J by 10 bases, with 18 bases between them. In nucleotides, the CDR3 is TGTGCCAGCAGTCTGGACATACTTCCCGGAAAACTGTTTTTT. It specifies CASSLDILPGKLFF. Drawing the rest from reference TRBV7-2 and TRBJ1-4, the complete variable domain is GAGVSQSPSNKVTEKGKDVELRCDPISGHTALYWYRQSLGQGLEFLIYFQGNSAPDKSGLPSDRFSAERTGGSVSTLTIQRTQQEDSAVYLCASSLDILPGKLFFGSGTQLSVL.